Sequencing of this TCR beta chain was carried out in a study of naive and memory T cell subsets. CDR1 and CDR2 from the germline V gene are GTSNPN and SVGIG (reference sequence). This CDR3 has 15 residues. Trimming left V 4 bases short and J 4 bases short, with 16 bases between. The beta constant-region primer was an equimolar mix of two oligonucleotides covering TRBC1 and TRBC2. The cDNA 3' end received a ligated single-stranded oligonucleotide carrying the SP2 primer and a 12-nucleotide UMI. TCRdb reprocessed the UMI-ligation and nested PCR reads via MiXCR and lists one record per CDR3 protein. There are some 28,000 distinct CDR3 sequences in the sample; approximately 11% occur only once, and around a sixth lies in the top ten.

This receptor was obtained from a human donor in good health. The source material was effector memory CD4+ T cells from blood. Subset defined: effector memory, CD45RA- CD27-. The chain employs TRBV30 and TRBJ2-2; possibly TRBD2 for D (5 bases). This CDR3 is CAWNLAPLGTGELFF. Here the CDR3 DNA reads TGTGCCTGGAATCTAGCCCCTCTCGGCACCGGGGAGCTGTTTTTT.